This TCR beta chain was retrieved from a study of blood T cell repertoires in COVID-19. The CDR3 has 13 amino acids. The V and J ends lost 3 bases and 6 bases respectively, with 11 bases between them. Germline V lookup: CDR1 LNHDA, CDR2 SQIVND (reference sequence). TCRdb's copy holds only in-frame clones and misses some; the assay was immunoSEQ multiplex PCR. Here the sample spans approximately 500,000 clones, 85% to 90% being singletons. V usage is TRBV19 and J usage is TRBJ1-1; D unclear. The sequencing input was peripheral blood. This sequence originates from a woman in her forties or fifties with COVID-19, enrolled during active disease. CDR3 in DNA: TGTGCCAGTAGTATTTATGAGGAGCCTGAAGCTTTCTTT. As protein: CASSIYEEPEAFF.